This TCR beta chain stems from a study of blood T cells in healthy people across ages. Alongside a J-beta primer mix, a sample-barcoded 5' primer served in a second PCR lasting about 6 to 12 cycles. Using its own MiXCR run on the 5' RACE reads, TCRdb lists one record per CDR3 protein. This table has about 640,000 distinct CDR3 sequences, 58% appearing once. The CDR3 is 15 amino acids. Trimming cost V 6 bases and J 1 base, with 17 bases left between them. Per germline, CDR1 DFQATT and CDR2 SNEGSKA (reference sequence). The sequencing sample was made of blood. The V gene is TRBV20-1, the J gene TRBJ2-3; D call uncertain. The sequence derives from a man between 60 and 75 years old in good health. CDR3 coding DNA: TGCAGTGCCGCTAGGAGTAGGATTCGCACAGATACGCAGTATTTT. It encodes CSAARSRIRTDTQYF.